This T cell receptor beta chain was observed in a study of cytomegalovirus exposure and HLA in healthy donors. Study summary: Researchers found that roughly 81% of just under 400 genotyped donors fell within the Caucasian-associated ancestry cluster. Study observations and caveats: Indistinguishable V segments, including TRBV6-2 and TRBV6-3, were excluded. Usually a TCR sequence was rare, but some public TCRs were found in many donors. A classifier reportedly called cytomegalovirus status with high sensitivity and specificity.

As to this clone: Its antigen remains unidentified.

The CDR3 contains 14 residues. Germline lookup yields CDR1 MNHNY and CDR2 SVGAGI (reference sequence). The V and J ends lost 6 bases and 3 bases, in that order; junction bases with no gene match: 8. PCR was performed using 60 Vbeta and 13 Jbeta primers. Data came from immunoSEQ multiplex PCR; TCRdb stores just in-frame clones and leaves some out. The sample includes around 67,000 clones, about 70% of them seen just once. This chain uses TRBV6-6 with TRBJ2-7; TRBD1 matches 7 bases. The specimen was PBMCs. This TCR was sampled from a woman between 25 and 40 years old in good health and CMV-seronegative. DNA of the CDR3: TGTGCCAGCAGCTTCGACAGGGACCTCTACGAGCAGTACTTC. Its protein product is CASSFDRDLYEQYF.